The next 21 T cell receptor beta chains were all read from a single sample in a study of prognosis after radiotherapy for stage I lung cancer. Amplicons of TCR beta CDR3 were generated from genomic DNA by two-round multiplex PCR. Gene-specific primers for each TRBV and TRBJ gene drove first-round PCR. TCRdb redid the calling of the multiplex PCR reads with MiXCR, one entry per CDR3 protein. Among some 15,000 distinct CDR3 sequences listed, 25% to 35% were seen once. Sequenced material: PBMCs, taken before or after stereotactic body radiation therapy (not recorded which). The receptors come from a donor aged 50 or older with non-small cell lung cancer.

At least ten counts were recorded for this clonotype. The rearrangement links TRBV14 to TRBJ1-1, with a tentative D call TRBD1 (6 bases). CDR1 and CDR2 from the germline V gene are SGHDN and FVKESK. Trimming cost V 4 bases and J 1 base, with 13 bases left between them. The CDR3 is 15 residues long. The CDR3 spells CASSPKQGKNTEAFF. As DNA, the CDR3 is TGTGCCAGCAGCCCTAAACAGGGCAAGAACACTGAAGCTTTCTTT.

This clonotype was seen just once. It differs at one base from a far larger clone, so likely a read error. The chain recombines TRBV6-5 with TRBJ2-7; possibly TRBD1 for D (6 bases). Per the germline V gene, CDR1 is MNHEY and CDR2 is SVGAGI. The CDR3 has 12 residues. CDR3 in DNA: TGTGCCACCTCGGACAGCGCCTACCAGCAGTACTTC. Encoded protein: CATSDSAYQQYF.

This clonotype was recorded many times. V usage is TRBV10-2 and J usage is TRBJ2-1, with D perhaps assigned TRBD1 or TRBD2 (5 bases each). Germline loops: CDR1 WSHSY, CDR2 SAAADI. CDR3 length: 14 amino acids. Trimming shortened V by 6 bases and J by 8 bases, and 17 bases separated the two germline ends. This chain's CDR3 is CASSAIGAGDEQFF. The CDR3 coding sequence is TGCGCCAGCAGCGCCATCGGGGCCGGGGATGAGCAGTTCTTC.

The table lists this clonotype with many counts. This chain uses TRBV6-1 with TRBJ2-7, with D maybe TRBD1 (6 bases). Trimming stripped 7 bases from V and 3 bases from J, with 19 bases between. CDR3 length: 15 amino acids. The germline V gene has CDR1 MNHNS and CDR2 SASEGT. The CDR3 loop reads CASKLKGQSGYEQYF. The CDR3 coding sequence is TGTGCCAGCAAGTTAAAAGGACAGTCAGGCTACGAGCAGTACTTC.

This clonotype has a single count. In this CDR3 the conserved last residue, phenylalanine or tryptophan, is missing, so a read error is likely. The CDR3: CASSSWQGATKPQHS. CDR3 DNA: TGTGCCAGCAGTTCTTGGCAGGGGGCAACTAAGCCCCAGCATTCT. This chain uses TRBV28 with TRBJ1-5; TRBD1 aligns across 8 bases. CDR1 MDHEN and CDR2 SYDVKM come from the germline V gene. CDR3 length: 15 amino acids. V shed 4 bases, J shed 8 bases, and the junction held 10 bases outside the gene matches.

This clonotype appeared many times. Being one base from a much bigger clone, this may be a read error. The chain joins TRBV6-1 to TRBJ2-7, with D hard to call. This CDR3 contains 14 residues. The germline CDR1 and CDR2 sequences are MNHNS and SASEGT. CDR3 in amino acids: CASSLSAQAYGQYF. In nucleotides, the CDR3 is TGTGCCAGCAGTCTAAGCGCTCAAGCTTACGGGCAGTACTTC.

This clonotype showed up many times. V and J are TRBV30 and TRBJ2-7, with TRBD1 as a possible D gene (6 bases). The V and J ends lost 0 bases and 0 bases respectively, with 12 bases between them. The CDR3 extends over 15 amino acids. Looked up from germline, CDR1 is GTSNPN and CDR2 is SVGIG (reference sequence). In DNA form, the CDR3 reads TGTGCCTGGAGTGTAGGGGGAGCAGGCTCCTACGAGCAGTACTTC. It encodes CAWSVGGAGSYEQYF.

In the case of this clonotype: A read error is the likely source, as a far larger clone sits one nucleotide away. The chain is built from TRBV6-4 and TRBJ1-6, with D uncertain. The CDR3 contains 13 residues. Germline lookup yields CDR1 MRHNA and CDR2 SNTAGT. CDR3 protein: CASMLRIRSPLYF. CDR3 coding DNA: TGTGCCAGCATGCTGCGCATTCGATCACCCCTCTACTTT.

This clonotype was observed many times. The chain has TRBV20-1 and TRBJ2-7, with TRBD1 as a possible D gene (5 bases). Germline CDR1 DFQATT, CDR2 SNEGSKA (reference sequence). Deletions cut 4 bases from V and 3 bases from J, with 7 bases between. The CDR3 consists of 11 residues. CDR3 amino acids: CSANRIYEQYF. Here the CDR3 DNA reads TGCAGTGCTAACAGGATCTACGAGCAGTACTTC.

This clonotype came up many times. V gene TRBV29-1 combines with J gene TRBJ2-5; possible D gene TRBD1, 6 bases. Trimming removed 6 bases from V and 0 bases from J, with 14 bases in between. The CDR3 covers 14 residues. The germline V gene has CDR1 SQVTM and CDR2 ANQGSEA. Written as DNA, the CDR3 is TGCAGCGTGGAACCAGGGGCCCACCAAGAGACCCAGTACTTC. Amino acid sequence: CSVEPGAHQETQYF. The complete variable domain, with remaining parts taken from reference TRBV29-1 and TRBJ2-5, reads SAVISQKPSRDICQRGTSLTIQCQVDSQVTMMFWYRQQPGQSLTLIATANQGSEATYESGFVIDKFPISRPNLTFSTLTVSNMSPEDSSIYLCSVEPGAHQETQYFGPGTRLLVL.

This clonotype was found many times. The chain links TRBV3-1 to TRBJ1-2; tentative D call: TRBD1 (6 bases). Germline CDR1 LGHDT, CDR2 YNNKEL (reference sequence). The V end lost 2 bases, the J end lost 4 bases, and 14 bases lay between the germline ends. CDR3 size: 15 residues. The CDR3 coding sequence is TGTGCCAGCAGCCAACTAGGGGGGGGTCCCTATGGCTACACCTTC. Protein: CASSQLGGGPYGYTF.

In its sample, this clonotype was seen a few times. This is likely an artifact of a read error, given a far larger clone one base away. This chain links TRBV7-8 with TRBJ2-7; 10 bases are shared with TRBD2. There are 15 residues in the CDR3. The junction had 9 bases not matched to a gene; V was cut back by 3 bases and J by 7 bases. From germline, CDR1 is SGHVS and CDR2 FQNEAQ. This CDR3 is CASSFRGTSVNEQYF. CDR3 sequence (DNA): TGTGCCAGCAGCTTTCGGGGGACTAGCGTCAATGAGCAGTACTTC.

At least ten counts were recorded for this clonotype. J is TRBJ1-1 and V is TRBV14, with a weak D call TRBD1 (5 bases). The V end was cut by 1 base, the J end by 4 bases, with 10 bases between. The CDR3 runs to 14 residues. Looked up from germline, CDR1 is SGHDN and CDR2 is FVKESK. As DNA, the CDR3 is TGTGCCAGCAGCCAAGTCGGCGGGGGCACTGAAGCTTTCTTT. Its translation: CASSQVGGGTEAFF. The full variable domain, rest sourced from reference TRBV14 and TRBJ1-1, is EAGVTQFPSHSVIEKGQTVTLRCDPISGHDNLYWYRRVMGKEIKFLLHFVKESKQDESGMPNNRFLAERTGGTYSTLKVQPAELEDSGVYFCASSQVGGGTEAFFGQGTRLTVV.

This clonotype is termed medium-sized. The rearrangement links TRBV27 to TRBJ2-1, with 12 nucleotides matching TRBD2. V was pared by 3 bases and J by 6 bases, with 6 bases of the junction left unmatched. CDR1 is MNHEY, CDR2 SMNVEV, per germline (reference sequence). The CDR3 has 16 amino acids. CDR3 sequence (DNA): TGTGCCAGCAGTTTTCTAGCGGGAGGGTTGGGCAATGAGCAGTTCTTC. Amino acids: CASSFLAGGLGNEQFF.

J is TRBJ2-2 and V is TRBV7-2; D might be TRBD1 (5 bases). The CDR3 runs to 17 residues. Trimming cost V 2 bases and J 5 bases, with 18 bases left between them. Germline V gene lookup returns CDR1 SGHTA and CDR2 FQGNSA. CDR3 coding DNA: TGTGCCAGCAGCTTACGGGCGCTTAGGGGATGGACCGGGGAGCTGTTTTTT. This gives the protein CASSLRALRGWTGELFF.

This clonotype was recorded many times. The J gene is TRBJ1-1, the V gene TRBV3-1; D is possibly TRBD1 (5 bases). Deletions cut 1 base from V and 5 bases from J, with 11 bases between. The CDR3 spans 14 residues. Germline V lookup: CDR1 LGHDT, CDR2 YNNKEL (reference sequence). This CDR3 is CASSQAQKGTEAFF. CDR3 in DNA: TGTGCCAGCAGCCAAGCACAAAAGGGGACTGAAGCTTTCTTT.

The table lists this clonotype with many counts. J is TRBJ1-2 and V is TRBV10-3, with TRBD1 identical over 7 bases. Germline V gene sequence: CDR1 ENHRY, CDR2 SYGVKD. V was pared by 4 bases and J by 8 bases, with 10 bases of the junction left unmatched. The CDR3 is 14 residues long. CDR3 DNA: TGTGCCATCAGTGGAAGGGTACAGGGGTGGGGCTACACCTTC. This encodes CAISGRVQGWGYTF.

The chain employs TRBV12-3 or TRBV12-4 and TRBJ2-7; TRBD1 agrees at 9 bases. The ends lost 5 bases at V and 1 base at J; junction bases unmatched: 3. There are 14 residues in the CDR3. The CDR3 bases are TGTGCCAGCAGTCCAGGGACAGGGTCCTACGAGCAGTACTTC. Translation gives CASSPGTGSYEQYF.

This clonotype was picked up many times. This chain connects TRBV9 to TRBJ2-5, with a tentative D call TRBD2 (6 bases). The DNA end is a closer match to TRBJ2-1, so the J assignment may be wrong. CDR3 size: 13 residues. Germline-derived CDR1 and CDR2 are SGDLS and YYNGEE. CDR3 nucleotides: TGTGCCAGCAGTCGGGGGACTGACAATGAGCAGTTCTTC. It translates to CASSRGTDNEQFF.

This clonotype was counted once. A far larger clone is off by one base, so a read error is likely. The conserved closing phenylalanine or tryptophan is absent in this CDR3, likely reflecting a read error. The rearrangement uses TRBV19 and TRBJ2-5; weak D call: TRBD1 (6 bases). The J call is doubtful: the DNA matches TRBJ2-4 better. Per germline, CDR1 LNHDA and CDR2 SQIVND (reference sequence). The length of the CDR3 is 14 residues. The CDR3 sequence: CASGFWGQGNIQYL. In DNA form, the CDR3 reads TGTGCCAGTGGTTTCTGGGGGCAAGGAAACATTCAGTACTTA.

The chain uses TRBV2 and TRBJ2-5, with D perhaps TRBD2 (6 bases). Germline CDR1 is SNHLY and CDR2 is FYNNEI. The ends were cut back, 5 bases at V and 12 bases at J, with 25 bases in the middle. This CDR3 is built from 15 residues. The CDR3 nucleotides read TGTGCCAGCAGTCAAGTAAAGCGGGTGGGAGAGAACAAGTACTTC. Protein product: CASSQVKRVGENKYF.